This TCR beta chain came from a study of cytomegalovirus exposure and HLA in healthy donors. This clone came up once. After removal of 2 bases from V and 4 bases from J, the junction contained 6 bases not matched to a gene. CDR1 WNHNN and CDR2 SYGVQD come from the germline V gene (reference sequence). CDR3 length: 15 amino acids. Primers for the PCR totalled 60 Vbeta and 13 Jbeta. Measured with immunoSEQ multiplex PCR; TCRdb has only the in-frame clones, and not every one. The sample carries around 150,000 clones, about 70% recorded once. Specimen: PBMCs. The chain links TRBV10-1 to TRBJ2-7; 9 bases agree with TRBD1. This TCR was sampled from a man aged 60 to 69 in good health and CMV-seronegative. CDR3 residues: CASSERTGDLYEQYF. The CDR3 DNA is TGCGCCAGCAGTGAGCGGACAGGGGATTTATACGAGCAGTACTTC.